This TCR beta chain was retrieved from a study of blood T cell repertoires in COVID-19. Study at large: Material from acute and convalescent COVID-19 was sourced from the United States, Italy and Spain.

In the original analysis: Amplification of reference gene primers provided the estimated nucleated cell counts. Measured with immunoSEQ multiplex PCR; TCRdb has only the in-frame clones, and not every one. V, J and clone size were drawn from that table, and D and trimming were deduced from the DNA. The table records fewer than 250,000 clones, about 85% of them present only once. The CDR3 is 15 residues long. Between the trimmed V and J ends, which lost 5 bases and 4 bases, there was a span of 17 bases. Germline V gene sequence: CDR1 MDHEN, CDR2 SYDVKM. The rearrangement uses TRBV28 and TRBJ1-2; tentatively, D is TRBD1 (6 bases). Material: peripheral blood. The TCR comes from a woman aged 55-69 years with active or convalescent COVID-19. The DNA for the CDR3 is TGTGCCAGCAGTCCTCAGGGGTCTCGTAGCTATGGCTACACCTTC. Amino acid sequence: CASSPQGSRSYGYTF.